This T cell receptor beta chain was observed in a study of blood T cells in healthy people across ages. A second about 7 to 12 cycle PCR used barcoded and J-beta primers. Each CDR3 protein is one row after TCRdb ran MiXCR on the 5' RACE reads. The data show under 1 million distinct CDR3 sequences, under 55% seen once. Germline CDR1 and CDR2: MNHEY and SMNVEV (reference sequence). Unmatched junction bases numbered 7, after V lost 5 bases and J lost 3 bases. The CDR3 is made up of 15 amino acids. Sequencing input: blood. The clonotype originates from a man aged 60 to 69 in good health. The chain couples TRBV27 to TRBJ1-2; 9 bases are shared with TRBD1. The chain's CDR3 is CASSPGTGNYYGYTF. DNA of the CDR3: TGTGCCAGCAGTCCCGGGACAGGGAACTACTATGGCTACACCTTC.